These 14 T cell receptor beta chains share one sample of origin, sequenced in a study of blood T cell repertoires in COVID-19. Only in-frame clones appear in the TCRdb table, and some are missing; sequencing was by immunoSEQ multiplex PCR. This sample has 95,000 to 150,000 clones, with 60% to 85% found just once. Sequencing used peripheral blood. The receptors were gathered from a human donor with acute or convalescent COVID-19. The donor label of this sample is uncertain.

V gene TRBV7-2 combines with J gene TRBJ1-6; D may be TRBD1 (6 bases). Trimming pared 4 bases from V and 6 bases from J, leaving 16 bases between. Germline V gene data show CDR1 as SGHTA and CDR2 as FQGNSA. This CDR3 is built from 16 residues. The CDR3 protein is CASSSRGSLINSPLHF. Written as DNA, the CDR3 is TGTGCCAGCAGCTCGAGGGGGTCCCTAATTAATTCACCCCTCCACTTT.

The DNA for the CDR3 is TGCGCCAGCAGCTTCCAGGGGTCTGGAAACACCATATATTTT. Translation: CASSFQGSGNTIYF. The J gene is TRBJ1-3, the V gene TRBV5-1, with TRBD1 as a possible D gene (6 bases). Germline CDR1 reads SGHRS; CDR2 reads YFSETQ. Trimming left V 2 bases short and J 1 base short, with 7 bases between. The CDR3 loop spans 14 amino acids.

In DNA, the CDR3 is TGTGCCAGCGGTTTCGACTTAGTGGGTGAGCAGTTCTTC. This translates into CASGFDLVGEQFF. This sequence joins TRBV5-4 and TRBJ2-1; D is unresolved. V was pared by 7 bases and J by 9 bases, with 17 bases between. The germline V gene encodes CDR1 SGHNT and CDR2 YYREEE (reference sequence). CDR3 length: 13 amino acids. The full variable domain, with the rest looked up from reference TRBV5-4 and TRBJ2-1, is ETGVTQSPTHLIKTRGQQVTLRCSSQSGHNTVSWYQQALGQGPQFIFQYYREEENGRGNFPPRFSGLQFPNYSSELNVNALELDDSALYLCASGFDLVGEQFFGPGTRLTVL.

J is TRBJ2-3 and V is TRBV6-1, with D possibly matching TRBD1 (6 bases). Germline CDR1 is MNHNS and CDR2 is SASEGT. This CDR3 is built from 17 residues. Deletions cut 0 bases from V and 5 bases from J, with 18 bases between. CDR3 bases: TGTGCCAGCAGTGAAGCGGGGGCCCGTCGGCGAGGAGATACGCAGTATTTT. Protein: CASSEAGARRRGDTQYF.

This clone was detected only a few times. The V and J genes are TRBV28 and TRBJ1-2; TRBD1 might be the D (6 bases). Deletions cut 8 bases from V and 10 bases from J, with 20 bases between. The CDR3 extends over 13 amino acids. The germline V gene encodes CDR1 MDHEN and CDR2 SYDVKM. Written as DNA, the CDR3 is TGTGCCAGCCAAAGGGACATTATGGTCGCCTACACCTTC. Encoded protein: CASQRDIMVAYTF.

The chain links TRBV28 to TRBJ1-4; the D gene is possibly TRBD1 (5 bases). Germline CDR1 MDHEN, CDR2 SYDVKM. The CDR3 has 15 amino acids. Trimming took 6 bases from V and 4 from J, leaving 15 bases between them. CDR3 sequence reads: CASSNRPGFNEKLFF. CDR3 DNA: TGTGCCAGCAGCAACAGACCAGGGTTTAATGAAAAACTGTTTTTT.

V gene TRBV5-1 combines with J gene TRBJ1-6; possible D gene TRBD1, 5 bases. The CDR3 sequence is 13 residues long. Deletions cut 4 bases from V and 6 bases from J, with 8 bases between. Germline loops: CDR1 SGHRS, CDR2 YFSETQ. CDR3 DNA: TGCGCCAGCAGCCCGGACATTAATTCACCCCTCCACTTT. Protein: CASSPDINSPLHF.

This chain uses TRBV6-1 with TRBJ1-5, with 7 bases matching TRBD1. This CDR3 region has 18 residues. CDR1 MNHNS and CDR2 SASEGT come from the germline V gene. The V and J ends lost 6 bases and 1 base, in that order; junction bases with no gene match: 15. CDR3 nucleotides: TGTGCCAGCAGCGAAATAAGGGGACAGCTAAGAAGCAATCAGCCCCAGCATTTT. Its translation is CASSEIRGQLRSNQPQHF.

This clone appeared once. V is TRBV6-4 and J is TRBJ1-2, with D hard to call. Per the germline V gene, CDR1 is MRHNA and CDR2 is SNTAGT. With 5 bases removed from V and 0 bases from J, the gap between germline ends came to 13 bases. The CDR3 is 15 residues long. The CDR3: CASSPGAGSNYGYTF. CDR3 coding DNA: TGTGCCAGCAGTCCTGGAGCGGGCTCTAACTATGGCTACACCTTC.

This clone showed up just a few times. The rearrangement links TRBV6-4 to TRBJ1-1; 11 bases are a match to TRBD1. The J segment lost 7 bases and the V segment lost 6 bases, leaving 7 bases of the junction unmatched. CDR1 and CDR2 from the germline V gene are MRHNA and SNTAGT. CDR3 length: 14 amino acids. CDR3 amino acids: CASRADRGRSEAFF. The CDR3 DNA sequence: TGTGCCAGCAGGGCGGACAGGGGGCGCAGTGAAGCTTTCTTT.

The chain carries TRBV7-2 and TRBJ2-1; weak D call: TRBD1 (5 bases). The germline gives CDR1 SGHTA, CDR2 FQGNSA. V lost 1 base, J lost 6 bases, and 10 bases lay in between. The CDR3 is 14 residues long. The CDR3 DNA reads TGTGCCAGCAGCTTAGTTTTAGGGGTCAATGAGCAGTTCTTC. It is translated as CASSLVLGVNEQFF.

In its sample, this clone was seen a few times. The chain employs TRBV19 and TRBJ2-3; TRBD1 might be the D (8 bases). In germline, CDR1 is LNHDA, CDR2 SQIVND (reference sequence). V gave up 5 bases and J gave up 0 bases, with 15 bases separating them. This CDR3 spans 16 amino acids. The CDR3 sequence is CASSYRGGASTDTQYF. DNA for the CDR3: TGTGCCAGTAGTTACAGGGGGGGGGCTAGCACAGATACGCAGTATTTT.

The chain links TRBV2 to TRBJ1-5, with D tentatively TRBD1 (6 bases). The germline CDR1 and CDR2 sequences are SNHLY and FYNNEI. The CDR3 extends over 14 amino acids. The V and J ends lost 6 bases and 3 bases respectively, with 12 bases between them. The CDR3 nucleotides are TGTGCCAGCAGAGGGGACACCAACAATCAGCCCCAGCATTTT. It encodes CASRGDTNNQPQHF.

The CDR3 DNA reads TGTGCCAGCAGGGACCCGGGAAAAAGGTCCTACGAGCAGTACGTC. It yields the protein CASRDPGKRSYEQYV. The chain couples TRBV2 to TRBJ2-7; TRBD2 might be the D (5 bases). V lost 6 bases, J lost 1 base, and 16 bases lay in between. Germline V gene sequence: CDR1 SNHLY, CDR2 FYNNEI. The CDR3 has 15 amino acids.